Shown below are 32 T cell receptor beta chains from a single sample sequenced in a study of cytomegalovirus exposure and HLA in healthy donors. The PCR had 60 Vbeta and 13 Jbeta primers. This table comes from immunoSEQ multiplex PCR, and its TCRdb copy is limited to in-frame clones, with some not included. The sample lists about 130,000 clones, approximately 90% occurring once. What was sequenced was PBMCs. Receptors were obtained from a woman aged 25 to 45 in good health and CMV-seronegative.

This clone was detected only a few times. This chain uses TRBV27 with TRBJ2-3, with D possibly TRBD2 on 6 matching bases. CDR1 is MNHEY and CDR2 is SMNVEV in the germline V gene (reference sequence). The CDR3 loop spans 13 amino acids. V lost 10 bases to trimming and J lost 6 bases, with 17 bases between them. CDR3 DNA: TGTGCCACCAGGCGGGGCCGGGGGGATACGCAGTATTTT. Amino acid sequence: CATRRGRGDTQYF.

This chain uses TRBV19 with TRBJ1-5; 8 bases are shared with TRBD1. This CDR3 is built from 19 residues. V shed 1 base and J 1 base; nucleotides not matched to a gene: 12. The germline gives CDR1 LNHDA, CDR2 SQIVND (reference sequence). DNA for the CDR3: TGTGCCAGTAGTATAGTGGCCAGGGGGCCCGAACAGAGCAATCAGCCCCAGCATTTT. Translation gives CASSIVARGPEQSNQPQHF.

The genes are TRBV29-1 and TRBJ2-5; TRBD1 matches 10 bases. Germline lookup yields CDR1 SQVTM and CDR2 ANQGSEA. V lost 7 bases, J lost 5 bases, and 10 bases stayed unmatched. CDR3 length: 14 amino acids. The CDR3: CSATWTGGWETQYF. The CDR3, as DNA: TGCAGCGCCACCTGGACAGGGGGGTGGGAGACCCAGTACTTC. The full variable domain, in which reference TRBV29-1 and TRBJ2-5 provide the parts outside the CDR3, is SAVISQKPSRDICQRGTSLTIQCQVDSQVTMMFWYRQQPGQSLTLIATANQGSEATYESGFVIDKFPISRPNLTFSTLTVSNMSPEDSSIYLCSATWTGGWETQYFGPGTRLLVL.

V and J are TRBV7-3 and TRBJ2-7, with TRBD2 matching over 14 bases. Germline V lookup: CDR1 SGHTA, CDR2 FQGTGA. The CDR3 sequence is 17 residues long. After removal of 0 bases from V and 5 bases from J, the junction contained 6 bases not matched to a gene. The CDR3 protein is CASSLTGGLAGVNEQYF. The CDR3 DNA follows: TGTGCCAGCAGCTTAACGGGGGGACTAGCGGGAGTGAACGAGCAGTACTTC. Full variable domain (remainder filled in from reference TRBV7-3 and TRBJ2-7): GAGVSQTPSNKVTEKGKYVELRCDPISGHTALYWYRQSLGQGPEFLIYFQGTGAADDSGLPNDRFFAVRPEGSVSTLKIQRTERGDSAVYLCASSLTGGLAGVNEQYFGPGTRLTVT.

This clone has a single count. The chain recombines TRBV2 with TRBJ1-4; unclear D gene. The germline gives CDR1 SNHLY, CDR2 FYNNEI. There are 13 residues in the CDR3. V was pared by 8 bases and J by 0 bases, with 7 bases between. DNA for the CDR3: TGTGCCAGCTATCAGTCAACTAATGAAAAACTGTTTTTT. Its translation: CASYQSTNEKLFF.

CDR3 nucleotides: TGCGCCAGCAGCCGCGGACAGGGGGCGAATTCACCCCTCCACTTT. This translates into CASSRGQGANSPLHF. This rearrangement joins TRBV4-1 to TRBJ1-6; 11 positions match TRBD1. V lost 4 bases, J lost 7 bases, and 3 bases stayed unmatched. This CDR3 region has 15 residues. Germline lookup yields CDR1 MGHRA and CDR2 YSYEKL.

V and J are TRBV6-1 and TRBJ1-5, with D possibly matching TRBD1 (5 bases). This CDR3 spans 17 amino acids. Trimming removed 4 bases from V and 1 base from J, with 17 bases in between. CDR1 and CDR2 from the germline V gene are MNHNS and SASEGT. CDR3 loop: CASSGRGGGISNQPQHF. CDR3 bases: TGTGCCAGCAGTGGGAGGGGAGGAGGTATAAGCAATCAGCCCCAGCATTTT.

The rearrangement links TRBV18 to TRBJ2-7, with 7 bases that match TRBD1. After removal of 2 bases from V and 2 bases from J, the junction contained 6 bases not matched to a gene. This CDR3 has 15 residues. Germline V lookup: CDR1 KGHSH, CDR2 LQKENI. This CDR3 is CASSPSFGTAYEQYF. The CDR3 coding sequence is TGTGCCAGCTCACCAAGCTTCGGGACAGCCTACGAGCAGTACTTC.

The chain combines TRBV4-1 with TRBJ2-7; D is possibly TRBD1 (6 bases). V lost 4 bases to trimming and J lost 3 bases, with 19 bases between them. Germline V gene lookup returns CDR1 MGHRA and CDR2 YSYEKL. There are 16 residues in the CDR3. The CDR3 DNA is TGCGCCAGCAGCCCAGGGGACACTGATGAATTCTACGAGCAGTACTTC. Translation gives CASSPGDTDEFYEQYF.

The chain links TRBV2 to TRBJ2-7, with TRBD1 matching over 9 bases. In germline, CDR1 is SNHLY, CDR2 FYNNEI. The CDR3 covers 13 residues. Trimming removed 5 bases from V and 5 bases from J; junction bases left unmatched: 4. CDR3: CASSMDRGHEQYF. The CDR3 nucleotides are TGTGCCAGCAGTATGGACAGGGGCCACGAGCAGTACTTC.

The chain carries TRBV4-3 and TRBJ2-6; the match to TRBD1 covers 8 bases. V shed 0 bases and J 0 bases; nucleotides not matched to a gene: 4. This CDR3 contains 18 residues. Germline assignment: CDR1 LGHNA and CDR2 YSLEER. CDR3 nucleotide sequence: TGCGCCAGCAGCCAAGAAGCCAGGGGGCTCTCTGGGGCCAACGTCCTGACTTTC. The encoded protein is CASSQEARGLSGANVLTF.

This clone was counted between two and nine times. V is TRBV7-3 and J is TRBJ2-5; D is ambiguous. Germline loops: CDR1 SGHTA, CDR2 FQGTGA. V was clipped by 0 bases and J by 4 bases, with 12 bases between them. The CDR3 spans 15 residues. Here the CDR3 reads CASSLTGMAGETQYF. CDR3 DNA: TGTGCCAGCAGCTTAACCGGTATGGCAGGAGAGACCCAGTACTTC.

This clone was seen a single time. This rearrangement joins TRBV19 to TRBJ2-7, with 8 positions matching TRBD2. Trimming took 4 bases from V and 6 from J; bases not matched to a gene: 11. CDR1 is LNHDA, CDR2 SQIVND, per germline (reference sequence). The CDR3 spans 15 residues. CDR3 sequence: CASSRGTGLEFEQYF. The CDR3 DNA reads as TGTGCCAGTAGTAGGGGGACGGGACTAGAATTCGAGCAGTACTTC. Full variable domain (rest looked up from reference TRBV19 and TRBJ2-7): DGGITQSPKYLFRKEGQNVTLSCEQNLNHDAMYWYRQDPGQGLRLIYYSQIVNDFQKGDIAEGYSVSREKKESFPLTVTSAQKNPTAFYLCASSRGTGLEFEQYFGPGTRLTVT.

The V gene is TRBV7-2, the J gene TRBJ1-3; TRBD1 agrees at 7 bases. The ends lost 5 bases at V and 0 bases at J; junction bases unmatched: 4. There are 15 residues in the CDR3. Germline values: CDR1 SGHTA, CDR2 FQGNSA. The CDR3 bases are TGTGCCAGCAGCCGACAGGGTTTCTCTGGAAACACCATATATTTT. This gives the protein CASSRQGFSGNTIYF.

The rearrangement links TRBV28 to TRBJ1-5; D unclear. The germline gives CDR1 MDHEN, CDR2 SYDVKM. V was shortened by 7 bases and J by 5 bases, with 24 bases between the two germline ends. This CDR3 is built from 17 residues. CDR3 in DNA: TGTGCCAGCACCATCTCCGCCCGGCAGCGCCGCGATCAGCCCCAGCATTTT. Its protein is CASTISARQRRDQPQHF.

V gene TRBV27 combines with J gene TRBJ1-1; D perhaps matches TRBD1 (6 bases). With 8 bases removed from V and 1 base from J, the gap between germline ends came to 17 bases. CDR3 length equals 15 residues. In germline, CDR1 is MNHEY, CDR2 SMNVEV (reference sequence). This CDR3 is CASRTYRDKNTEAFF. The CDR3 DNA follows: TGTGCCAGCCGAACTTACCGGGACAAGAACACTGAAGCTTTCTTT.

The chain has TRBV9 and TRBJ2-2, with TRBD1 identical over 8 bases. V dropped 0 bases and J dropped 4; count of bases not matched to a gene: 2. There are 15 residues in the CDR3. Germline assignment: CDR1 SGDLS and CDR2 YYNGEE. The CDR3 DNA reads TGTGCCAGCAGCGTAGACAGGGGGGTCACCGGGGAGCTGTTTTTT. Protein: CASSVDRGVTGELFF.

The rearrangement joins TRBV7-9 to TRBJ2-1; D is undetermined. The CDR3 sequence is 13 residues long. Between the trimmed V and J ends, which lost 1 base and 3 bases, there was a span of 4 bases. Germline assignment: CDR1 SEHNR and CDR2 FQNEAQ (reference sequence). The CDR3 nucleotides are TGTGCCAGCAGCTTAGGGCTCTACAATGAGCAGTTCTTC. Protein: CASSLGLYNEQFF.

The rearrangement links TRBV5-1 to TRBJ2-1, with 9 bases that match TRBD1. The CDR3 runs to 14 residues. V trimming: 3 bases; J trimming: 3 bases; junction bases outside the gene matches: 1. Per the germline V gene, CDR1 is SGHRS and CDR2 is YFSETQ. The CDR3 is CASSSGQGYNEQFF. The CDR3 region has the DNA TGCGCCAGCAGCTCGGGACAGGGCTACAATGAGCAGTTCTTC.

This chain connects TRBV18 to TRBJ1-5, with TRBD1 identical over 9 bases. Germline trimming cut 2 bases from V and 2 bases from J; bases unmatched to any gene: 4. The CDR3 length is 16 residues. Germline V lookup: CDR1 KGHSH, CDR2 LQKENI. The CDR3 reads CASSPNRDRGNQPQHF. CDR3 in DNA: TGTGCCAGCTCACCAAACCGGGACAGGGGCAATCAGCCCCAGCATTTT.

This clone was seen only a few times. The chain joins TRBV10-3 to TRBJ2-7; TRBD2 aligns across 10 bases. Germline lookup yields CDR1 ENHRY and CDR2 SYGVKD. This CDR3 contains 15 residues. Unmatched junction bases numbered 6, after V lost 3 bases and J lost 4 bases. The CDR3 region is CAISDIAGGSYEQYF. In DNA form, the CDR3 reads TGTGCCATCAGTGACATAGCGGGAGGATCGTACGAGCAGTACTTC.

CDR3 nucleotides: TGTGCCAGCAGCTTAGCCCCGGGACATTACACCGGGGAGCTGTTTTTT. Residues: CASSLAPGHYTGELFF. J is TRBJ2-2 and V is TRBV7-6, with D maybe TRBD1 (6 bases). Deletions cut 0 bases from V and 3 bases from J, with 11 bases between. The CDR3 totals 16 residues. CDR1 is SGHVS, CDR2 FNYEAQ, per germline.

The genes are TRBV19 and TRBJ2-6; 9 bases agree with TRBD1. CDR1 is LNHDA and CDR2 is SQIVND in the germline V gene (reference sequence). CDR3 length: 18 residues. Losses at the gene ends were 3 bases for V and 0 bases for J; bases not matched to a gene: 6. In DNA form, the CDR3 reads TGTGCCAGTAGTATCGACAGGGGGGGTTACTCTGGGGCCAACGTCCTGACTTTC. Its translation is CASSIDRGGYSGANVLTF.

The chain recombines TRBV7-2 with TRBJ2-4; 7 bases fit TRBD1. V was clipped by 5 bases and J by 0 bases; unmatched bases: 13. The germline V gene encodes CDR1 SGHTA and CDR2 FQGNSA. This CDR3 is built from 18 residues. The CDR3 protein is CASSHHPGQTLAKNIQYF. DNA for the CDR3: TGTGCCAGCAGCCATCACCCGGGACAGACGCTAGCCAAAAACATTCAGTACTTC.

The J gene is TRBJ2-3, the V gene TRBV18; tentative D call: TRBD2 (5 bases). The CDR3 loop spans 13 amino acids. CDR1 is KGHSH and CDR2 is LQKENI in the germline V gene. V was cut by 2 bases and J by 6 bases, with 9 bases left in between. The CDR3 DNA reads TGTGCCAGCTCACCATCGGGAATGGATACGCAGTATTTT. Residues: CASSPSGMDTQYF.

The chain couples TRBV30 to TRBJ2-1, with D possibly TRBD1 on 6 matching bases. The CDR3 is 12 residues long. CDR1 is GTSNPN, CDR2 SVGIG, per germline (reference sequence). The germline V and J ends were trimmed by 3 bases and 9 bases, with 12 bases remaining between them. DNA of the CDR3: TGTGCCTGGAGCTCAGGGGTTGGTGAGCAGTTCTTC. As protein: CAWSSGVGEQFF. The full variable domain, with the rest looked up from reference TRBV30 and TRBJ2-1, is SQTIHQWPATLVQPVGSPLSLECTVEGTSNPNLYWYRQAAGRGLQLLFYSVGIGQISSEVPQNLSASRPQDRQFILSSKKLLLSDSGFYLCAWSSGVGEQFFGPGTRLTVL.

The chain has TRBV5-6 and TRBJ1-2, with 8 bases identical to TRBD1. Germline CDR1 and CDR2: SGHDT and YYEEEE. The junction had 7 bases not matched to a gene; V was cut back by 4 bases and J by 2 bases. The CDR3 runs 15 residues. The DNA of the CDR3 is TGTGCCAGCAGCAGCGTGGACAGGGACAACTATGGCTACACCTTC. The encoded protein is CASSSVDRDNYGYTF.

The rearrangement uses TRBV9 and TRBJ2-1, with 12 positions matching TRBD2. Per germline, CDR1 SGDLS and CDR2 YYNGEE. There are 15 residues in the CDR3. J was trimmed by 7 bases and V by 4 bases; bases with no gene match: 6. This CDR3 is CASSRSGTSGNEQFF. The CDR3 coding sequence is TGTGCCAGCAGCAGGTCCGGGACTAGCGGGAATGAGCAGTTCTTC.

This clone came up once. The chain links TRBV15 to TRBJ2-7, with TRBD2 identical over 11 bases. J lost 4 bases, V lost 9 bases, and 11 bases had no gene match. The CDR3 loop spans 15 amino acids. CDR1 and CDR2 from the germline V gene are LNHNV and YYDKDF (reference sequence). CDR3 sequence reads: CATSFSTSGGYEQYF. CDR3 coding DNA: TGTGCCACGAGTTTTTCTACTAGCGGGGGTTACGAGCAGTACTTC.

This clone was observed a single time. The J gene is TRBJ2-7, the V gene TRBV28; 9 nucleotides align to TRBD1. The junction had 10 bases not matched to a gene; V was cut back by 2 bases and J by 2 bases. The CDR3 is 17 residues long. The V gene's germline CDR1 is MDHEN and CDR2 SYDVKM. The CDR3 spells CASSLGTGSVRPYEQYF. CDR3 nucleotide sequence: TGTGCCAGCAGTTTAGGGACAGGGAGTGTAAGACCCTACGAGCAGTACTTC.

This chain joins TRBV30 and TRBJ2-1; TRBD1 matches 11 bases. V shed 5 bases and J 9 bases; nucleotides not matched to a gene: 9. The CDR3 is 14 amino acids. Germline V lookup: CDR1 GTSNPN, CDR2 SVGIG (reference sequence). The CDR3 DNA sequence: TGTGCCTGGGCACGGGGGGACAGGGGGAGTGAGCAGTTCTTC. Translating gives CAWARGDRGSEQFF.

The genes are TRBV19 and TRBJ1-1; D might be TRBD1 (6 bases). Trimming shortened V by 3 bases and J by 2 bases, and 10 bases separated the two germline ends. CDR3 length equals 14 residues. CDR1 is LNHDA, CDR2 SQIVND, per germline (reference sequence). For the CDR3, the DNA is TGTGCCAGTAGTATGCAGGGGATTAACACTGAAGCTTTCTTT. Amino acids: CASSMQGINTEAFF.